The 21 T cell receptor beta chains below all came from one sample that was sequenced in a study of blood T cell repertoires in COVID-19. This table comes from immunoSEQ multiplex PCR, and its TCRdb copy is limited to in-frame clones, with some not included. The profile shows over 150,000 clones, approximately 80% of them singletons. The sequenced material came from peripheral blood. The receptors were gathered from a human donor in a cohort sampled during active COVID-19.

V gene TRBV5-8 combines with J gene TRBJ2-3, with D maybe TRBD2 (5 bases). The ends were cut back, 3 bases at V and 2 bases at J, with 10 bases in the middle. The CDR3 is 14 residues long. CDR1 SGHTS and CDR2 YDEGEE come from the germline V gene. The CDR3 here is CASSSGSYTDTQYF. For the CDR3, the DNA is TGTGCCAGCAGCTCGGGATCTTACACAGATACGCAGTATTTT.

The CDR3: CASSSFGTAATNEKLFF. In DNA, the CDR3 is TGTGCCAGCAGCTCCTTCGGGACAGCTGCAACTAATGAAAAACTGTTTTTT. This chain uses TRBV9 with TRBJ1-4; 7 nucleotides match TRBD1. J lost 0 bases, V lost 4 bases, and 9 bases had no gene match. CDR3 size: 17 residues. CDR1 is SGDLS and CDR2 is YYNGEE in the germline V gene.

The V call is TRBV19, the J call TRBJ1-2; tentative D call: TRBD1 (5 bases). CDR3 length equals 15 residues. Germline V lookup: CDR1 LNHDA, CDR2 SQIVND (reference sequence). Trimming took off 9 bases at V and 0 bases at J, with 17 bases between the two ends. The CDR3 DNA reads as TGTGCCAGCTCCCCAAGACAGCCGTCTAACTATGGCTACACCTTC. Translated: CASSPRQPSNYGYTF.

V is TRBV10-3 and J is TRBJ2-1, with 8 positions matching TRBD2. The CDR3 extends over 15 amino acids. Germline V gives CDR1 ENHRY, CDR2 SYGVKD. V was pared by 3 bases and J by 7 bases, with 8 bases of the junction left unmatched. The CDR3 DNA sequence: TGTGCCATCAGTGACCAGTCTAGCGGGTTGAATGAGCAGTTCTTC. Its translation is CAISDQSSGLNEQFF.

Points on this clone: Other nucleotide sequences in the sample specify the same CDR3. The rearrangement links TRBV9 to TRBJ2-1; TRBD2 agrees at 7 bases. With 0 bases clipped from V and 0 bases from J, the junction kept 0 bases outside the gene matches. CDR1 and CDR2 from the germline V gene are SGDLS and YYNGEE. This CDR3 has 15 amino acids. The CDR3 DNA reads as TGTGCCAGCAGCGTAGGGACTAGCTCCTACAATGAGCAGTTCTTC. It translates to CASSVGTSSYNEQFF.

The chain combines TRBV28 with TRBJ2-7; TRBD2 matches 7 bases. The germline CDR1 and CDR2 sequences are MDHEN and SYDVKM. V shed 3 bases, J shed 1 base, and the junction held 6 bases outside the gene matches. The CDR3 length is 15 residues. CDR3 bases: TGTGCCAGCAGTTTGTCGGGACTAACATCCTACGAGCAGTACTTC. Protein sequence: CASSLSGLTSYEQYF.

The chain employs TRBV5-1 and TRBJ2-3, with 7 bases that match TRBD2. CDR1 is SGHRS and CDR2 is YFSETQ in the germline V gene. This CDR3 is 15 amino acids long. V trimming: 2 bases; J trimming: 1 base; junction bases outside the gene matches: 4. CDR3 coding DNA: TGCGCCAGCAGCTTCCTAGCGGAGCGCACAGATACGCAGTATTTT. Translated: CASSFLAERTDTQYF.

The chain couples TRBV30 to TRBJ1-1; tentative D call: TRBD1 (6 bases). The CDR3 spans 15 residues. The germline V and J ends were trimmed by 5 bases and 1 base, with 17 bases remaining between them. The germline CDR1 and CDR2 sequences are GTSNPN and SVGIG (reference sequence). CDR3 nucleotide sequence: TGTGCCTGGGGGGTGGACAGCCGGAAGAACACTGAAGCTTTCTTT. Protein: CAWGVDSRKNTEAFF. Full variable domain (missing parts from reference TRBV30 and TRBJ1-1): SQTIHQWPATLVQPVGSPLSLECTVEGTSNPNLYWYRQAAGRGLQLLFYSVGIGQISSEVPQNLSASRPQDRQFILSSKKLLLSDSGFYLCAWGVDSRKNTEAFFGQGTRLTVV.

This clone was recorded a few times. V is TRBV6-5 and J is TRBJ2-7; D is possibly TRBD2 (5 bases). The CDR3 loop spans 15 amino acids. CDR1 and CDR2 from the germline V gene are MNHEY and SVGAGI. V gave up 0 bases and J gave up 2 bases, with 11 bases separating them. The CDR3 DNA reads TGTGCCAGCAGTTACTCCCGGTCCGGGGCCTACGAGCAGTACTTC. This translates into CASSYSRSGAYEQYF.

With respect to this clone: Other DNA sequences of this sample code for an identical CDR3. The chain has TRBV18 and TRBJ2-3, with a weak D call TRBD1 (5 bases). The germline V gene has CDR1 KGHSH and CDR2 LQKENI. V gave up 1 base and J gave up 0 bases, with 8 bases separating them. This CDR3 has 15 residues. CDR3 region: CASSPLAGSTDTQYF. CDR3 DNA: TGTGCCAGCTCACCACTGGCAGGGAGCACAGATACGCAGTATTTT.

The rearrangement links TRBV21-1 to TRBJ2-1; the table's D call, TRBD2, was not checked against the DNA. TRBV21-1 is marked as a pseudogene. The CDR3 extends over 15 amino acids. In DNA form, the CDR3 reads TGTGCCAGCAGCTCCGGACTAGCGGGGGGTGGTGAGCAGTTCTTC. This sequence encodes CASSSGLAGGGEQFF.

This clone was counted once. The CDR3 DNA is TGTGCCAGCAGTTTATCCCGGACTAGCGGGTTGGGTCCCCCCAGCGAGCAGTACTTC. Protein sequence: CASSLSRTSGLGPPSEQYF. This chain uses TRBV28 with TRBJ2-7; 11 bases match TRBD2. Trimming at V came to 1 base and at J to 6 bases, leaving 17 bases not matched to a gene. The CDR3 length is 19 residues. Germline CDR1 MDHEN, CDR2 SYDVKM.

The chain uses TRBV18 and TRBJ2-7, with 9 nucleotides matching TRBD1. The CDR3 is 15 residues long. Per the germline V gene, CDR1 is KGHSH and CDR2 is LQKENI. V was pared by 2 bases and J by 6 bases, with 8 bases of the junction left unmatched. CDR3 sequence reads: CASSPKAGTGLEQYF. CDR3 sequence (DNA): TGTGCCAGCTCACCAAAAGCCGGGACAGGGCTCGAGCAGTACTTC.

V usage is TRBV12-5 and J usage is TRBJ2-2; 9 bases are shared with TRBD1. V dropped 3 bases and J dropped 3; count of bases not matched to a gene: 14. This CDR3 has 19 amino acids. CDR1 is LGHNT, CDR2 FRNRAP, per germline. CDR3 sequence (DNA): TGTGCTAGTGGTTTAGTCAGAATCCGGGACAGGGTTGACACCGGGGAGCTGTTTTTT. It codes for CASGLVRIRDRVDTGELFF.

The J gene is TRBJ2-7, the V gene TRBV19, with TRBD2 matching over 11 bases. J was trimmed by 7 bases and V by 6 bases; bases with no gene match: 8. The germline gives CDR1 LNHDA, CDR2 SQIVND (reference sequence). This CDR3 is built from 14 residues. The CDR3 is CASSSGTSGSEQYF. The CDR3 region has the DNA TGTGCCAGTAGCTCAGGGACTAGCGGCTCGGAGCAGTACTTC.

The genes are TRBV2 and TRBJ2-5; maybe TRBD2 (6 bases). From germline, CDR1 is SNHLY and CDR2 FYNNEI. The CDR3 consists of 11 residues. Trimming cost V 11 bases and J 0 bases, with 7 bases left between them. The CDR3, as DNA: TGTGCCGGGGGGTACCAAGAGACCCAGTACTTC. Encoded protein: CAGGYQETQYF.

The chain uses TRBV5-1 and TRBJ2-5, with TRBD2 identical over 8 bases. The CDR3 runs to 16 residues. V gave up 4 bases and J gave up 2 bases; unmatched junction bases: 10. The germline gives CDR1 SGHRS, CDR2 YFSETQ. CDR3 residues: CASSTRAGVGQETQYF. Written as DNA, the CDR3 is TGCGCCAGCAGCACCCGAGCGGGAGTAGGGCAAGAGACCCAGTACTTC.

The CDR3 spells CAWRGEGDEKLFF. CDR3 DNA sequence: TGTGCCTGGAGAGGGGAAGGGGATGAAAAACTGTTTTTT. This chain links TRBV30 with TRBJ1-4, with D possibly being TRBD1 (5 bases). The V end lost 3 bases, the J end lost 6 bases, and 11 bases lay between the germline ends. Germline lookup yields CDR1 GTSNPN and CDR2 SVGIG (reference sequence). The CDR3 has 13 amino acids.

The chain carries TRBV6-6 and TRBJ2-3, with 7 nucleotides matching TRBD2. CDR3 length equals 15 residues. Germline CDR1 is MNHNY and CDR2 is SVGAGI (reference sequence). V trimming: 8 bases; J trimming: 0 bases; junction bases outside the gene matches: 8. The CDR3 here is CASVGGRTSTDTQYF. The CDR3 DNA is TGTGCCAGCGTGGGGGGGAGAACAAGCACAGATACGCAGTATTTT.

This clone was observed once. The chain uses TRBV19 and TRBJ2-5, with no clear D. The germline V gene encodes CDR1 LNHDA and CDR2 SQIVND (reference sequence). The CDR3 totals 14 residues. The V gene lost 3 bases and the J gene lost 2 bases, with 10 bases spanning the gap. The CDR3 region has the DNA TGTGCCAGTAGTATCGCAGGAATACAAGAGACCCAGTACTTC. Its translation is CASSIAGIQETQYF. The full variable domain, in which reference TRBV19 and TRBJ2-5 provide the parts outside the CDR3, is DGGITQSPKYLFRKEGQNVTLSCEQNLNHDAMYWYRQDPGQGLRLIYYSQIVNDFQKGDIAEGYSVSREKKESFPLTVTSAQKNPTAFYLCASSIAGIQETQYFGPGTRLLVL.

The J gene is TRBJ2-1, the V gene TRBV28, with 11 bases matching TRBD1. This CDR3 has 15 amino acids. Germline V CDR1 and CDR2: MDHEN, SYDVKM. The junction had 7 bases not matched to a gene; V was cut back by 6 bases and J by 6 bases. CDR3 amino acids: CASSQPGTGGNEQFF. The CDR3 DNA is TGTGCCAGCAGCCAACCCGGGACAGGGGGCAATGAGCAGTTCTTC. Full variable domain (missing parts from reference TRBV28 and TRBJ2-1): DVKVTQSSRYLVKRTGEKVFLECVQDMDHENMFWYRQDPGLGLRLIYFSYDVKMKEKGDIPEGYSVSREKKERFSLILESASTNQTSMYLCASSQPGTGGNEQFFGPGTRLTVL.